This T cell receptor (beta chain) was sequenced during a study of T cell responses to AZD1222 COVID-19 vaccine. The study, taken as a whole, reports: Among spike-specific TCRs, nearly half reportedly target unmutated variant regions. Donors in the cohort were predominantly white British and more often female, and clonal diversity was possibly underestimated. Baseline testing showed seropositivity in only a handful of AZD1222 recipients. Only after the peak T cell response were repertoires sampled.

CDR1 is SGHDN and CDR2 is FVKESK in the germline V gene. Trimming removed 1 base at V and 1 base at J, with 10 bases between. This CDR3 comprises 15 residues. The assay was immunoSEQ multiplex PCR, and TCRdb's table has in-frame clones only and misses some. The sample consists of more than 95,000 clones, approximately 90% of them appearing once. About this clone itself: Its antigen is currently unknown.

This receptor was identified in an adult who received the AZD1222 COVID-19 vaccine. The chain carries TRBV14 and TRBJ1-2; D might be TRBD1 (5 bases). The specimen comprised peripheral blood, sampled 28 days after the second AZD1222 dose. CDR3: CASSQGQGLNYGYTF. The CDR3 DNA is TGTGCCAGCAGCCAAGGGCAGGGCCTTAACTATGGCTACACCTTC.